These 9 T cell receptor beta chains share one sample of origin, sequenced in a study of T cells in Graves' hyperthyroidism and ophthalmopathy. Authors of the study amplified TCR beta CDR3 regions from RNA transcripts. First-round RT-PCR with HTBI primers amplified the TCR CDR3 region. TCRdb fed the multiplex PCR reads into MiXCR, producing one record per CDR3 protein. The table has 370,000 or so distinct CDR3 sequences, 20% to 25% seen once. The source material was blood. Receptor source: a man aged 45 to 65 with Graves' hyperthyroidism.

This clonotype occurred a few times. This chain uses TRBV2 with TRBJ2-7, with D possibly matching TRBD2 (7 bases). The CDR3 covers 14 residues. Trimming took 2 bases from V and 6 from J, leaving 14 bases between them. Germline V gene lookup returns CDR1 SNHLY and CDR2 FYNNEI. CDR3: CASSEHPGGGEQYF. CDR3 bases: TGTGCCAGCAGTGAACACCCGGGGGGCGGCGAGCAGTACTTC.

This sequence joins TRBV6-2 or TRBV6-3 and TRBJ2-7; 10 bases fit TRBD1. J was trimmed by 7 bases and V by 6 bases; bases with no gene match: 15. In germline, CDR1 is MNHEY, CDR2 SVGEGT. The CDR3 runs to 16 residues. This CDR3 is CASSILGTGVISEQYF. CDR3 coding DNA: TGTGCCAGCAGCATTTTGGGGACAGGGGTTATATCGGAGCAGTACTTC.

This clonotype was recorded at least ten times. Here the CDR3 reads CASSHLSNEQFF. As DNA, the CDR3 is TGTGCCAGCTCCCACCTTAGCAATGAGCAGTTCTTC. The chain carries TRBV11-2 and TRBJ2-1; D is undetermined. Trimming stripped 8 bases from V and 6 bases from J, with 11 bases between. CDR3 length: 12 amino acids. Germline lookup yields CDR1 SGHAT and CDR2 FQNNGV.

The chain links TRBV5-1 to TRBJ2-7, with 8 positions matching TRBD2. Per the germline V gene, CDR1 is SGHRS and CDR2 is YFSETQ. V was pared by 2 bases and J by 4 bases, with 8 bases of the junction left unmatched. CDR3 length: 15 residues. The CDR3 coding sequence is TGCGCCAGCAGCTTCGGCGCGGGAGGCTTTTACGAGCAGTACTTC. Protein: CASSFGAGGFYEQYF.

This clonotype appeared many times. The V and J genes are TRBV12-3 or TRBV12-4 and TRBJ1-2; 10 nucleotides agree with TRBD1. With V trimmed by 7 bases and J by 6 bases, 14 bases remained unmatched. The CDR3 covers 16 residues. As DNA, the CDR3 is TGTGCCAGCACCCGAACCGGGACAGGGGTGAATCATGGCTACACCTTC. This translates into CASTRTGTGVNHGYTF.

This clonotype was counted many times. This sequence joins TRBV11-2 and TRBJ2-5; 8 nucleotides agree with TRBD1. V lost 5 bases, J lost 2 bases, and 7 bases stayed unmatched. Germline CDR1 is SGHAT and CDR2 is FQNNGV. The CDR3 covers 15 residues. Written as DNA, the CDR3 is TGTGCCAGCAGCCCGACAGGGGTTTCGCAAGAGACCCAGTACTTC. This gives the protein CASSPTGVSQETQYF.

This clonotype was seen only a few times. The chain couples TRBV6-1 to TRBJ1-1; D ambiguous. The CDR3 runs 11 residues. The germline gives CDR1 MNHNS, CDR2 SASEGT. With 6 bases removed from V and 6 bases from J, the gap between germline ends came to 8 bases. The CDR3 DNA reads TGTGCCAGCAGCAGAGGTGCTGAAGCTTTCTTT. Protein product: CASSRGAEAFF.

In its sample, this clonotype was seen many times. The rearrangement joins TRBV28 to TRBJ2-7, with TRBD2 matching 13 bases. CDR3 length: 19 amino acids. V trimming: 4 bases; J trimming: 6 bases; junction bases outside the gene matches: 18. Germline V CDR1 and CDR2: MDHEN, SYDVKM. The CDR3 spells CASSSRLAGGIGLAGEQYF. CDR3 coding DNA: TGTGCCAGCAGTTCCAGACTAGCGGGAGGTATAGGGTTAGCGGGCGAGCAGTACTTC.

This clonotype was seen just once. The chain has TRBV29-1 and TRBJ2-7; TRBD1 aligns across 8 bases. The length of the CDR3 is 12 residues. CDR1 SQVTM and CDR2 ANQGSEA come from the germline V gene. The trim removed 6 bases at V and 2 bases at J, leaving 3 bases unmatched. DNA of the CDR3: TGCAGCGTCCGGGACAGGACCTACGAGCAGTACTTC. Protein: CSVRDRTYEQYF.